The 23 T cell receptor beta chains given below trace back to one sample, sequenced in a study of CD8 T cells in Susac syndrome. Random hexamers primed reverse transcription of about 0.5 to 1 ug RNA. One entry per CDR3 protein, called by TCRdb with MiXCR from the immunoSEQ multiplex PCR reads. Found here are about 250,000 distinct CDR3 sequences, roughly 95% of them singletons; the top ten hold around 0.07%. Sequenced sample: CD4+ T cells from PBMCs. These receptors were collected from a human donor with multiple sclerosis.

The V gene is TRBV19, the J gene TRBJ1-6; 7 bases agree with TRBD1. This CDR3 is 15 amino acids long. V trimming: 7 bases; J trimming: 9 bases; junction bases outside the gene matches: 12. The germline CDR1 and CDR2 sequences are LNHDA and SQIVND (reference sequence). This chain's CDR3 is CASNIHTGVVSPLHF. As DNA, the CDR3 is TGTGCCAGTAATATCCACACAGGGGTAGTTTCACCCCTCCACTTT.

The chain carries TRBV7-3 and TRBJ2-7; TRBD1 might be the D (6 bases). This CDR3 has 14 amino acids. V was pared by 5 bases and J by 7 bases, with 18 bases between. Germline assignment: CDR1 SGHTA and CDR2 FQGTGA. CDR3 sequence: CASSPQGAVREQYF. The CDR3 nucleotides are TGTGCCAGCAGCCCACAGGGCGCCGTACGAGAGCAGTACTTC.

CDR3 in DNA: TGTGCCAGCAGCCCCATAGGGACTGGGGAGCTGTTTTTT. It specifies CASSPIGTGELFF. The chain links TRBV2 to TRBJ2-2; TRBD2 might be the D (6 bases). V was shortened by 6 bases and J by 8 bases, with 13 bases between the two germline ends. Germline CDR1 SNHLY, CDR2 FYNNEI. This CDR3 is 13 amino acids long.

CDR3: CASSLYPGLAGPGELFF. The CDR3 nucleotides read TGTGCCAGCAGCCTGTATCCGGGACTAGCGGGTCCCGGGGAGCTGTTTTTT. The chain links TRBV3-1 to TRBJ2-2, with TRBD2 identical over 12 bases. Per the germline V gene, CDR1 is LGHDT and CDR2 is YNNKEL (reference sequence). The J segment lost 6 bases and the V segment lost 4 bases, leaving 9 bases of the junction unmatched. The length of the CDR3 is 17 residues.

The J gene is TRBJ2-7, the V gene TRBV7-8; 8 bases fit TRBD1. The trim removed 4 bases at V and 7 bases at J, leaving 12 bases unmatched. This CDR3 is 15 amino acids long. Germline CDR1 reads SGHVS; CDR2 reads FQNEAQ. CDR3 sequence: CASSSTGTGLGEQYF. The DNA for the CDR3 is TGTGCCAGCAGCTCGACCGGGACAGGTTTGGGGGAGCAGTACTTC.

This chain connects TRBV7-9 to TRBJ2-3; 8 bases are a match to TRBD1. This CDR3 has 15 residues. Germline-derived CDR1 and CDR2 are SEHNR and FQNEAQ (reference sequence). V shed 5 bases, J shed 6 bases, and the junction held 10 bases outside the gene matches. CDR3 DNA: TGTGCCAGCAGCATCCTGACAGGGGACGGTGATACGCAGTATTTT. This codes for CASSILTGDGDTQYF.

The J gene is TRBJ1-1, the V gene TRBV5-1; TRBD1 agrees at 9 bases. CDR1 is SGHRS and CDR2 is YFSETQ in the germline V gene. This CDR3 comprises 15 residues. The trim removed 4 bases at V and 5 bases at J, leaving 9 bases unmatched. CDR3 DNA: TGCGCCAGCAGCCCAGGCGGGACAGGGAGTACTGAAGCTTTCTTT. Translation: CASSPGGTGSTEAFF.

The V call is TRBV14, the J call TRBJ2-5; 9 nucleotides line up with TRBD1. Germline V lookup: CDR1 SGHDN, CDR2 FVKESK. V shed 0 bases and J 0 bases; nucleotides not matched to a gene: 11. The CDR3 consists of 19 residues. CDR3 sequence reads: CASSQDRLGQGPYQETQYF. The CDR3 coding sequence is TGTGCCAGCAGCCAAGATAGGTTGGGACAGGGCCCGTACCAAGAGACCCAGTACTTC.

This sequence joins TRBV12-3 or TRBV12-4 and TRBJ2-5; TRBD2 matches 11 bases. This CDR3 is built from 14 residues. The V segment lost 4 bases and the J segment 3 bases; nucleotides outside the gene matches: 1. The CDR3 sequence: CASSSSGGKETQYF. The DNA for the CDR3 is TGTGCCAGCAGTTCTAGCGGGGGGAAAGAGACCCAGTACTTC.

CDR3 amino acids: CSATSLLSYNEQFF. The CDR3, as DNA: TGCAGTGCTACTAGCCTCCTCTCCTACAATGAGCAGTTCTTC. The chain has TRBV20-1 and TRBJ2-1; a weak D match, TRBD2 (5 bases). V lost 4 bases and J lost 0, with 10 bases in between. There are 14 residues in the CDR3. Germline CDR1 and CDR2: DFQATT and SNEGSKA (reference sequence).

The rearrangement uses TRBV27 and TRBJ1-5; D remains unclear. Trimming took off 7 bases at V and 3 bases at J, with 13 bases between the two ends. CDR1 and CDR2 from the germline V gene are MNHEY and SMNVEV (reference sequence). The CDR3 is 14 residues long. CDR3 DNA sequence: TGTGCCAGCAATCAGTTGGGCCCCAATCAGCCCCAGCATTTT. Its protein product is CASNQLGPNQPQHF.

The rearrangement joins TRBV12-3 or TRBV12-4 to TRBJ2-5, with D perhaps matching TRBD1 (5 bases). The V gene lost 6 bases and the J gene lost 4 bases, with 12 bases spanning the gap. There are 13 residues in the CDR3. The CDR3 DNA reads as TGTGCCAGCAGCCGACAGACGGCAGAGACCCAGTACTTC. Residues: CASSRQTAETQYF.

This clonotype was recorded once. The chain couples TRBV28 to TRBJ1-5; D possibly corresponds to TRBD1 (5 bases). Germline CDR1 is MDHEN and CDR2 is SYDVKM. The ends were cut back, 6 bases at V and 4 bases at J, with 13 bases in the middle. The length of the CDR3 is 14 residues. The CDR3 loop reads CASSGGGTNQPQHF. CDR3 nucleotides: TGTGCCAGCAGCGGTGGGGGTACGAATCAGCCCCAGCATTTT. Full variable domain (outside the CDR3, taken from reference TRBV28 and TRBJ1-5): DVKVTQSSRYLVKRTGEKVFLECVQDMDHENMFWYRQDPGLGLRLIYFSYDVKMKEKGDIPEGYSVSREKKERFSLILESASTNQTSMYLCASSGGGTNQPQHFGDGTRLSIL.

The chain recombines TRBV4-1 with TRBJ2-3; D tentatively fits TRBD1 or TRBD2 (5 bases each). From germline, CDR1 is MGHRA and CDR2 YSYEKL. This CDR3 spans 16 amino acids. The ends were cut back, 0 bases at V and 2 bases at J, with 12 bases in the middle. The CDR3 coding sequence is TGCGCCAGCAGCCAAGAGGGGACCCTGAACACAGATACGCAGTATTTT. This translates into CASSQEGTLNTDTQYF.

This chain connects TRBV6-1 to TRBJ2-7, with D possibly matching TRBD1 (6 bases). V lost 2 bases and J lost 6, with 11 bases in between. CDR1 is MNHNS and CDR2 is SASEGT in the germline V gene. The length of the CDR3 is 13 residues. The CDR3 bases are TGTGCCAGCAGTGAAATATCCAGGGGCGAGCAGTACGTC. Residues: CASSEISRGEQYV.

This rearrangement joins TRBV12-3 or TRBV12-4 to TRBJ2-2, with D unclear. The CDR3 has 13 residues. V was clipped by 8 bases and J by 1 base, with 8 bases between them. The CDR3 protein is CASQKMNTGELFF. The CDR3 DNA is TGTGCCAGCCAGAAAATGAACACCGGGGAGCTGTTTTTT.

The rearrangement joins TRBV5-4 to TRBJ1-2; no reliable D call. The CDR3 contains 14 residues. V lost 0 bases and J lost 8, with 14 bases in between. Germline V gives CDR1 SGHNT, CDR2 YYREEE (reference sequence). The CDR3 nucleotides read TGTGCCAGCAGCTTGGCACGCATGGTTGGGGGCTACACCTTC. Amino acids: CASSLARMVGGYTF.

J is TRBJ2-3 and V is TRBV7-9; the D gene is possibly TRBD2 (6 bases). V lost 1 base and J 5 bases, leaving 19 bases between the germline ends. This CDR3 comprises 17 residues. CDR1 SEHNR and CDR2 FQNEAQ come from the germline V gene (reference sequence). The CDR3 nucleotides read TGTGCCAGCAGCTTAGTGACTCGCTCGGCGGGGCAAGATACGCAGTATTTT. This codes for CASSLVTRSAGQDTQYF.

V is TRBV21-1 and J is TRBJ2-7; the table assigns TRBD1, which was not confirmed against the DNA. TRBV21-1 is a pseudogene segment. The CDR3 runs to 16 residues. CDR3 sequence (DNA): TGTGCCAGCAGCAAAACCCCAGGGAAAGAATCCTACGAGCAGTACGTC. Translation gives CASSKTPGKESYEQYV.

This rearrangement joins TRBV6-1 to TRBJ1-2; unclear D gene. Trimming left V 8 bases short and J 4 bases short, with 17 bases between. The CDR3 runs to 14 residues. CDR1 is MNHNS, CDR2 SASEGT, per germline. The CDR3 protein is CASLRERGPYGYTF. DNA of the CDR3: TGTGCCAGCCTCCGGGAAAGAGGACCCTATGGCTACACCTTC.

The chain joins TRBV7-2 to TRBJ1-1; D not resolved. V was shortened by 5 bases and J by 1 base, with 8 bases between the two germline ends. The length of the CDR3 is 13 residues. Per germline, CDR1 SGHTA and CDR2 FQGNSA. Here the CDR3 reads CASSPRRNTEAFF. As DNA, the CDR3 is TGTGCCAGCAGCCCCAGGAGGAACACTGAAGCTTTCTTT.

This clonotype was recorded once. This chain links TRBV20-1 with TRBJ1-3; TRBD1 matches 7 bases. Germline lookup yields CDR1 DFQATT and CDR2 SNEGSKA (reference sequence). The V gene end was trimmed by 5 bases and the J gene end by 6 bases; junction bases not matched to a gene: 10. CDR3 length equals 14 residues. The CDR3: CSAPGQVLENTIYF. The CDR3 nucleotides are TGCAGTGCTCCTGGACAGGTTCTGGAAAACACCATATATTTT.

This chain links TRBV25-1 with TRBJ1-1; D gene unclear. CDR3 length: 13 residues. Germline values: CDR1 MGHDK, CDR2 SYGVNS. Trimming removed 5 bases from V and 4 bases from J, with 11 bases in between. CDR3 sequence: CASSFGVSTEAFF. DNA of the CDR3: TGTGCCAGCAGTTTCGGGGTTAGCACTGAAGCTTTCTTT.